The sample holds one count of the clone carrying this T cell receptor beta chain. Its antigen is currently unknown. V was pared by 4 bases and J by 5 bases, with 19 bases between. This CDR3 has 15 amino acids. Germline CDR1 reads SGDLS; CDR2 reads YYNGEE. TCRdb keeps only in-frame clones here, not all; method: immunoSEQ multiplex PCR. Of around 12,000 clones in the sample, about 79% were seen once. The data belong to a study of T cell clonotyping in hematopoietic cell transplantation. Study-level results: Graft donor and pretransplant recipient Inverse Simpson Index values predicted broader posttransplant TCR diversity. No sorting was done, leaving CD4 and CD8 contributions mixed.

V is TRBV9 and J is TRBJ2-7; D assignment may be TRBD1 or TRBD2 (5 bases each). The sample here was PBMCs, taken 100 days after allogeneic stem cell transplant. The clonotype was recovered from a female patient between 40 and 55 years old who had an allogeneic stem cell transplant from a related donor, so T cells may come from the graft donor. Some clones in this sample may be carry-over from other donors' samples. The CDR3 region has the DNA TGTGCCAGCAGCCCAGAGGGGACCCGTACGCACGAGCAGTACTTC. Amino acid sequence: CASSPEGTRTHEQYF. The variable domain in full, completed from reference TRBV9 and TRBJ2-7, reads DSGVTQTPKHLITATGQRVTLRCSPRSGDLSVYWYQQSLDQGLQFLIQYYNGEERAKGNILERFSAQQFPDLHSELNLSSLELGDSALYFCASSPEGTRTHEQYFGPGTRLTVT.